This T cell receptor (beta chain) was captured by sequencing in a study of shared clonotypes between healthy human individuals. Overall study: The donors, two women and a few men, were aged 18 to 49.

Comment on this clone: The target antigen is unknown.

Study results and limitations: Generation probabilities of non-shared clonotypes were lower (relative to those shared by all four donors). In a handful of donors, about 5% of naive CD4 clonotypes appeared in common.

Assay used: immunoSEQ multiplex PCR; TCRdb lists only in-frame clones, some missing. The sample lists approximately 2,000,000 clones, around 92% seen once, with around 0.4% in the top ten. This CDR3 comprises 12 residues. Germline lookup yields CDR1 SQVTM and CDR2 ANQGSEA. The CD4+ fraction was divided into a CD45RA+ naive subset and a CD45RA-negative memory subset. Input material: naive CD4+ T cells from PBMCs. Subset indicated: CD45RA+ positively selected. This receptor was taken from a man younger than 35 in good health. Some clones in this sample may be carry-over from other donors' samples. The J gene is TRBJ2-5, the V gene TRBV29-1; either TRBD1 or TRBD2 may supply D (6 bases each). The J call is uncertain, as TRBJ2-7 better fits the DNA end. The CDR3: CSEETGANEQYF. In nucleotides, the CDR3 is TGCAGCGAAGAGACGGGGGCCAACGAGCAGTACTTC.